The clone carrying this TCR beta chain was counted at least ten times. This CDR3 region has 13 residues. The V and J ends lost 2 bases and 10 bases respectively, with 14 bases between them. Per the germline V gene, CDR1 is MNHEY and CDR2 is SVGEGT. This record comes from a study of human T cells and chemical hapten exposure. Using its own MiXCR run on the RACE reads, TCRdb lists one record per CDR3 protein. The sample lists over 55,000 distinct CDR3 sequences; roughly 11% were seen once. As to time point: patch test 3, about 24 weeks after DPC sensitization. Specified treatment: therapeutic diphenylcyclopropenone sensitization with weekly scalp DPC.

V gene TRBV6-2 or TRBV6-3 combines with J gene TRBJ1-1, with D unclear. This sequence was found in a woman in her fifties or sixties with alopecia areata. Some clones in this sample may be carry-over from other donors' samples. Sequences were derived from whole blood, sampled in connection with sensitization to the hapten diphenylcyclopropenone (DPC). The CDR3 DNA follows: TGTGCCAGCAGTTACGGCCGCACGAGCTCAGCTTTCTTT. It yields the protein CASSYGRTSSAFF.